This passage covers 11 T cell receptor beta chains from one sample sequenced in a study of STAT5B mutations in CD4+ large granular lymphocyte leukemia. The assay was immunoSEQ multiplex PCR, and TCRdb's table has in-frame clones only and misses some. The sample contains approximately 25,000 clones, 74% of which appear only once. Sequenced input: CD4+ T cells from blood buffy coats. These receptors all come from a human donor in good health.

This clone was seen only a few times. The rearrangement joins TRBV5-1 to TRBJ2-1; D ambiguous. This CDR3 spans 12 amino acids. The germline gives CDR1 SGHRS, CDR2 YFSETQ. V lost 0 bases and J 10 bases, leaving 8 bases between the germline ends. The CDR3 nucleotides read TGCGCCAGCAGCTTGGGGTTACTGGAGCAGTTCTTC. Protein sequence: CASSLGLLEQFF.

The V gene is TRBV7-9, the J gene TRBJ2-7; D may be TRBD1 (6 bases). This CDR3 has 13 residues. V was trimmed by 5 bases and J by 5 bases, leaving 13 bases between them. Germline CDR1 SEHNR, CDR2 FQNEAQ (reference sequence). CDR3 sequence: CASSTTGSHEQYF. The DNA for the CDR3 is TGTGCCAGCAGCACCACAGGGTCCCACGAGCAGTACTTC.

In its sample, this clone ranks as medium-sized (0.01 to 0.1%). The chain has TRBV19 and TRBJ1-2, with 10 bases matching TRBD1. J was trimmed by 4 bases and V by 6 bases; bases with no gene match: 11. The CDR3 consists of 16 residues. CDR1 is LNHDA, CDR2 SQIVND, per germline (reference sequence). In DNA, the CDR3 is TGTGCCAGTAGCCCCCCCGGACAGGGGGACATCTATGGCTACACCTTC. Residues: CASSPPGQGDIYGYTF.

The table lists this clone with a few counts. V usage is TRBV2 and J usage is TRBJ1-2, with TRBD1 matching over 10 bases. Trimming took 2 bases from V and 2 from J; bases not matched to a gene: 5. The CDR3 length is 16 residues. Germline V gene sequence: CDR1 SNHLY, CDR2 FYNNEI. CDR3 in DNA: TGTGCCAGCAGTGAATGGGGGACAGGGGCAAACTATGGCTACACCTTC. It codes for CASSEWGTGANYGYTF.

V gene TRBV7-2 combines with J gene TRBJ2-7, with D unclear. The ends were cut back, 2 bases at V and 3 bases at J, with 11 bases in the middle. Germline CDR1 SGHTA, CDR2 FQGNSA. The CDR3 covers 14 residues. The CDR3 sequence is CASSLSPRIYEQYV. In DNA form, the CDR3 reads TGTGCCAGCAGCTTATCCCCTCGGATCTACGAGCAGTACGTC.

In this sample, this clone turned up a few times. The chain employs TRBV18 and TRBJ2-1, with TRBD2 matching over 15 bases. Germline V gene sequence: CDR1 KGHSH, CDR2 LQKENI. This CDR3 is 15 amino acids long. V gave up 3 bases and J gave up 9 bases; unmatched junction bases: 3. Here the CDR3 reads CASSPGLAGGGEQFF. CDR3 nucleotides: TGTGCCAGCTCACCGGGACTAGCGGGGGGAGGTGAGCAGTTCTTC.

The chain links TRBV5-5 to TRBJ2-7; 8 bases match TRBD1. The CDR3 length is 13 residues. With 0 bases clipped from V and 4 bases from J, the junction kept 0 bases outside the gene matches. CDR1 is SGHKS and CDR2 is YYEKEE in the germline V gene (reference sequence). The DNA for the CDR3 is TGTGCCAGCAGCTTGGGGACAGGGTACGAGCAGTACGTC. Residues: CASSLGTGYEQYV.

CDR3 sequence (DNA): TGTGCCTGGCGAGACAGGACCCTCATCGCCGAGCAGTACTTC. This sequence encodes CAWRDRTLIAEQYF. The chain is built from TRBV30 and TRBJ2-7, with D perhaps TRBD1 (6 bases). From germline, CDR1 is GTSNPN and CDR2 SVGIG (reference sequence). V was cut by 5 bases and J by 6 bases, with 20 bases left in between. The CDR3 consists of 14 residues.

The gene calls are TRBV4-2 and TRBJ2-1, with 8 bases aligning to TRBD2. The CDR3 extends over 18 amino acids. Unmatched junction bases numbered 16, after V lost 0 bases and J lost 9 bases. The germline V gene encodes CDR1 LGHNA and CDR2 YNFKEQ. The CDR3 protein is CASSQDFGVPGGAAEQFF. In DNA, the CDR3 is TGTGCCAGCAGCCAAGATTTCGGTGTACCGGGGGGGGCCGCTGAGCAGTTCTTC.

CDR3 nucleotides: TGTGCCAGCAGTTCCAACAGGGGCCAGAGGACTGAAGCTTTCTTT. It yields the protein CASSSNRGQRTEAFF. The chain combines TRBV6-5 with TRBJ1-1; 7 bases map to TRBD1. This CDR3 has 15 amino acids. J gave up 5 bases and V 4 bases, and 10 bases lay outside the gene matches. Germline CDR1 is MNHEY and CDR2 is SVGAGI.

The chain's CDR3 is CASSGWGDSNEQFF. The CDR3, as DNA: TGTGCCAGCAGTGGTTGGGGGGACTCAAATGAGCAGTTCTTC. The chain uses TRBV6-1 and TRBJ2-1, with a tentative D call TRBD2 (6 bases). V shed 4 bases and J shed 7 bases, with 14 bases lying between them. The CDR3 length is 14 residues. Per germline, CDR1 MNHNS and CDR2 SASEGT.